This passage covers 7 T cell receptor beta chains from one sample sequenced in a study of low-dose radiotherapy and immunotherapy resistance in tumors. Alpha- and beta-chain coverage of first-strand cDNA came from TRAV- and TRBV-specific primers. TCRs were amplified for approximately 21 PCR cycles with a constant-region primer and V-primer adapter. TCRdb re-called the reads through MiXCR, storing one row per CDR3 protein. The data contain some 11,000 distinct CDR3 sequences, roughly two thirds of them singletons. The receptor set was obtained from a human donor with advanced metastatic prostate, ovarian, gallbladder or colorectal cancer (not recorded which). This table probably holds off-target reads from a library built for another chain.

This clonotype was counted once. In DNA form, the CDR3 reads TGTGCCACCCAACCGACTAGCGGGAGGGCCAGCTCCTACAATGAGCAGTTCTTC. This codes for CATQPTSGRASSYNEQFF. The V call is TRBV15, the J call TRBJ2-1; the match to TRBD2 covers 14 bases. The CDR3 consists of 18 residues. Germline V lookup: CDR1 LNHNV, CDR2 YYDKDF (reference sequence). The junction had 9 bases not matched to a gene; V was cut back by 8 bases and J by 0 bases.

The chain employs TRBV28 and TRBJ2-7; D is perhaps TRBD1 (6 bases). Germline CDR1 reads MDHEN; CDR2 reads SYDVKM. The V end lost 7 bases, the J end lost 2 bases, and 15 bases lay between the germline ends. This CDR3 has 14 residues. The CDR3 nucleotides are TGTGCCAGCATTTCCCAGGGGTCGACCTACGAGCAGTACTTC. Amino acids: CASISQGSTYEQYF.

The table lists this clonotype with a count of one. The chain has TRBV6-5 and TRBJ1-2, with a possible D match to TRBD1 (6 bases). The germline V gene has CDR1 MNHEY and CDR2 SVGAGI. The CDR3 spans 15 residues. V was cut by 5 bases and J by 4 bases, with 17 bases left in between. The CDR3: CASSRTAPLGYGYTF. The CDR3 nucleotides are TGTGCCAGCAGTCGGACAGCGCCGCTAGGCTATGGCTACACCTTC.

The gene calls are TRBV6-2 or TRBV6-3 and TRBJ1-2; no clear D gene. The CDR3 has 14 amino acids. The germline gives CDR1 MNHEY, CDR2 SVGEGT. V lost 5 bases and J lost 4, with 14 bases in between. The CDR3 coding sequence is TGTGCCAGCAGTGAAGAGGGCCGGCTCTATGGCTACACCTTC. Translating it yields CASSEEGRLYGYTF.

This chain uses TRBV4-2 with TRBJ2-5, with TRBD1 matching 7 bases. V was pared by 2 bases and J by 3 bases, with 0 bases of the junction left unmatched. This CDR3 has 13 residues. Germline V gene data show CDR1 as LGHNA and CDR2 as YNFKEQ. CDR3 nucleotides: TGTGCCAGCAGCCAAACAGGGGAAGAGACCCAGTACTTC. It codes for CASSQTGEETQYF.

The V and J genes are TRBV7-9 and TRBJ2-3, with D possibly TRBD2 on 6 matching bases. The CDR3 is made up of 15 amino acids. CDR1 and CDR2 (germline): SEHNR, FQNEAQ (reference sequence). The V end lost 2 bases, the J end lost 3 bases, and 12 bases lay between the germline ends. The CDR3 nucleotides are TGTGCCAGCAGCTTAACGGGAGTGAGAACAGATACGCAGTATTTT. Translating gives CASSLTGVRTDTQYF.

The chain is built from TRBV5-5 and TRBJ1-5; 8 bases agree with TRBD1. CDR3 length equals 16 residues. Looked up from germline, CDR1 is SGHKS and CDR2 is YYEKEE (reference sequence). With 2 bases clipped from V and 1 base from J, the junction kept 5 bases outside the gene matches. CDR3 sequence reads: CASSFLQGGSNQPQHF. CDR3 sequence (DNA): TGTGCCAGCAGCTTCTTACAGGGGGGGAGCAATCAGCCCCAGCATTTT. The whole variable domain, filled in from reference TRBV5-5 and TRBJ1-5, reads DAGVTQSPTHLIKTRGQQVTLRCSPISGHKSVSWYQQVLGQGPQFIFQYYEKEERGRGNFPDRFSARQFPNYSSELNVNALLLGDSALYLCASSFLQGGSNQPQHFGDGTRLSIL.